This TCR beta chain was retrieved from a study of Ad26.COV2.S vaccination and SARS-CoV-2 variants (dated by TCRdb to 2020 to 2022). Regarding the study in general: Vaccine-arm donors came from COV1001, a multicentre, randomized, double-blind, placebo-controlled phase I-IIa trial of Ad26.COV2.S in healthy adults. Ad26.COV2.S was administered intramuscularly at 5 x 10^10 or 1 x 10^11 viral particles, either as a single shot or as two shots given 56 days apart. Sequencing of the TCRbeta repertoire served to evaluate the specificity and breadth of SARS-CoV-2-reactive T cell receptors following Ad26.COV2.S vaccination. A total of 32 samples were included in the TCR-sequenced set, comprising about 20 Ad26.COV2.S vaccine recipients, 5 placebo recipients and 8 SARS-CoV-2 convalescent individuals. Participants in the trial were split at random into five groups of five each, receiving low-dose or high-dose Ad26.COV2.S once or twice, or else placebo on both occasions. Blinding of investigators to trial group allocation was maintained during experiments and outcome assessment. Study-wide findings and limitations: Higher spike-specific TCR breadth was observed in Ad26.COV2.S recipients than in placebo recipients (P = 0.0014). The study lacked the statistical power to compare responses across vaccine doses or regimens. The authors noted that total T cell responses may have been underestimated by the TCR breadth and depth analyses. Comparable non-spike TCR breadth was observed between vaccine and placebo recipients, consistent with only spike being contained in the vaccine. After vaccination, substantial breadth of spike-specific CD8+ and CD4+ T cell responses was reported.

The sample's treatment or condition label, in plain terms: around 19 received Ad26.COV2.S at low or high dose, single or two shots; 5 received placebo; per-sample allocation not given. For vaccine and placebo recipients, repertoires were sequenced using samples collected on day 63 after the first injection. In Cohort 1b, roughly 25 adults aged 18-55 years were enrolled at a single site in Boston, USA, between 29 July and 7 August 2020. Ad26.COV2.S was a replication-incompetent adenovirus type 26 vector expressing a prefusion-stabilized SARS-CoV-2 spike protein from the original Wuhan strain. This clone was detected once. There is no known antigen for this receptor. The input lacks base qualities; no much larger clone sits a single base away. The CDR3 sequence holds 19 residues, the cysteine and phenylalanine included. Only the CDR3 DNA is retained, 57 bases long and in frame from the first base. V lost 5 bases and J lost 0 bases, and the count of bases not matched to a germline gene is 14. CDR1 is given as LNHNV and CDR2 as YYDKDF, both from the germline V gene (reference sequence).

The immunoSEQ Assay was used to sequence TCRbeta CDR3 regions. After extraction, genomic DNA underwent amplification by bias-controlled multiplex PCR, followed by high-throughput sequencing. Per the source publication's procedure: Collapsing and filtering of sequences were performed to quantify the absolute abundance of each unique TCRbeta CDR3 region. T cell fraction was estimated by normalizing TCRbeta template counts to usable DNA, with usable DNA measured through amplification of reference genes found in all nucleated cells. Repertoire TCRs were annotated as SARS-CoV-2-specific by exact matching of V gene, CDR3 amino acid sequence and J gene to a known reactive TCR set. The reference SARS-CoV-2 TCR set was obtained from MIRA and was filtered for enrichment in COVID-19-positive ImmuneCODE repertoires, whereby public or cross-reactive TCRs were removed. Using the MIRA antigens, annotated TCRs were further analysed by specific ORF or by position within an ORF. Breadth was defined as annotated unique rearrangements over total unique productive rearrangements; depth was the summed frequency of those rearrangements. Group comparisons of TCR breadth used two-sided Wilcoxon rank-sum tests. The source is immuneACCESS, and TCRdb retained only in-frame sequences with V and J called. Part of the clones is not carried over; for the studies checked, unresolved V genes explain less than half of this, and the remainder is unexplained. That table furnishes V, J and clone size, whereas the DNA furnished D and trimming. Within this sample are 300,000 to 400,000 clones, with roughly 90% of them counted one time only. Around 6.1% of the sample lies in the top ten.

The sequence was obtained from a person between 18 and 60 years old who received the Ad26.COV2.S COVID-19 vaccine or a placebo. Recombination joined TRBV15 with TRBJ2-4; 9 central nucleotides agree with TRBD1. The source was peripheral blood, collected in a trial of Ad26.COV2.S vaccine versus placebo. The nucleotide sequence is TGTGCCACCAGCCCCGGGGACAGGGAGATCAGTGAAGCCAAAAACATTCAGTACTTC. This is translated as CATSPGDREISEAKNIQYF.